The text below deals with one TCR beta chain. The method was immunoSEQ multiplex PCR; TCRdb's version includes in-frame clones alone and lacks a portion of them. The sample carries approximately 190,000 clones, around 93% recorded once. This entry is derived from a study of control samples from healthy donors and cancer patients. V lost 4 bases, J lost 2 bases, and 14 bases stayed unmatched. The germline CDR1 and CDR2 sequences are MGHDK and SYGVNS. This CDR3 region has 18 residues. The chain joins TRBV25-1 to TRBJ2-1, with TRBD1 matching 7 bases. The TCR comes from a man in his thirties or forties in good health. The sequencing sample was made of blood. Written as DNA, the CDR3 is TGTGCCAGCAGTGCGATCCCGGGCCAAGGGGGCACCTACAATGAGCAGTTCTTC. Its protein product is CASSAIPGQGGTYNEQFF.